Listed below are T cell receptor beta chains from one sample, sequenced in a study of cytomegalovirus exposure and HLA in healthy donors. Here immunoSEQ multiplex PCR was the method, and the copy in TCRdb shows in-frame clones only, minus some. Of about 130,000 clones listed, around nine tenths are singletons. The source material was PBMCs. The receptor source for this set is a man younger than 45 in good health and CMV-seronegative. The CDR3 runs from the conserved cysteine through the conserved F or W. The order of the fields is D gene, V gene, J gene, clone size, CDR3 protein, CDR3 DNA. The D gene is left open where the match is weak. Rows give clone size only sometimes, using once, few, many, or a class for an expanded clone.

.	TRBV6-1	TRBJ1-1	once	CASKAETVSTEAFF	TGTGCCAGCAAAGCCGAGACAGTCAGCACTGAAGCTTTCTTT
.	TRBV2	TRBJ2-2	.	CASSVQGAGELFF	TGTGCCAGCAGTGTCCAGGGTGCCGGGGAGCTGTTTTTT
TRBD1	TRBV14	TRBJ1-2	.	CASSLTTGVSGYTF	TGTGCCAGCAGCCTAACGACAGGGGTGAGCGGCTACACCTTC
TRBD1	TRBV10-2	TRBJ1-1	.	CASSDTGTGAASAFF	TGCGCCAGCAGCGACACCGGGACAGGGGCCGCCTCCGCTTTCTTT
TRBD2	TRBV28	TRBJ2-7	.	CASSGTSGSSYEQYF	TGTGCCAGCAGTGGGACTAGCGGGAGCTCCTACGAGCAGTACTTC
.	TRBV20-1	TRBJ1-2	.	CSARVGSGYTF	TGCAGTGCTAGAGTGGGCTCGGGCTACACCTTC
.	TRBV30	TRBJ2-7	.	CAWSVLGVYEQYF	TGTGCCTGGAGTGTATTGGGCGTATACGAGCAGTACTTC
TRBD1	TRBV6-6	TRBJ2-7	.	CASNRDRSYEQYF	TGTGCCAGCAACCGGGACAGATCTTACGAGCAGTACTTC
.	TRBV30	TRBJ1-1	.	CAWSRGHGNTEAFF	TGTGCCTGGAGTAGGGGACACGGGAACACTGAAGCTTTCTTT
.	TRBV7-9	TRBJ1-3	.	CASRGETGNTIYF	TGTGCCTCAAGAGGCGAAACTGGAAACACCATATATTTT
.	TRBV4-1	TRBJ2-3	.	CASSQDPAGSTDTQYF	TGCGCCAGCAGCCAAGACCCGGCAGGGAGCACAGATACGCAGTATTTT
.	TRBV5-4	TRBJ2-2	.	CASSFRDSNTGELFF	TGTGCCAGCAGCTTCCGGGACTCGAACACCGGGGAGCTGTTTTTT
TRBD1	TRBV30	TRBJ1-1	.	CAWRRDRGNTEAFF	TGTGCCTGGAGAAGGGACAGAGGGAACACTGAAGCTTTCTTT
.	TRBV27	TRBJ2-3	.	CASFPSESTDTQYF	TGTGCCAGCTTCCCTAGCGAGAGCACAGATACGCAGTATTTT
.	TRBV5-1	TRBJ2-5	.	CASSLNGGETQYF	TGCGCCAGCAGCTTGAACGGCGGGGAGACCCAGTACTTC
.	TRBV5-5	TRBJ2-5	.	CASSRRSGVQETQYF	TGTGCCAGCAGCCGACGCTCTGGAGTTCAAGAGACCCAGTACTTC
.	TRBV4-1	TRBJ2-1	.	CASSPGTSRNEQFF	TGCGCCAGCAGCCCCGGGACAAGCAGGAATGAGCAGTTCTTC
TRBD1	TRBV5-1	TRBJ1-1	once	CASSKGTANTEAFF	TGCGCCAGCAGCAAAGGGACAGCCAACACTGAAGCTTTCTTT
.	TRBV6-6	TRBJ1-5	.	CASRGGDQPQHF	TGTGCCAGCAGGGGAGGGGACCAGCCCCAGCATTTT
.	TRBV6-5	TRBJ2-1	.	CASSSLVNEQFF	TGTGCCAGCAGTTCTCTAGTCAATGAGCAGTTCTTC
.	TRBV9	TRBJ2-7	.	CASSPTGTSYEQYF	TGTGCCAGCAGCCCCACCGGGACATCGTACGAGCAGTACTTC
.	TRBV10-2	TRBJ2-7	.	CASSEQGPDEQYF	TGCGCCAGCAGTGAGCAGGGGCCTGACGAGCAGTACTTC
.	TRBV2	TRBJ1-1	.	CATKQGVHTEAFF	TGTGCCACCAAACAGGGCGTTCACACTGAAGCTTTCTTT
.	TRBV14	TRBJ1-2	.	CASSQEDSYGYTF	TGTGCCAGCAGCCAAGAGGACAGCTATGGCTACACCTTC